Below, 32 T cell receptor beta chains from the same sample are listed, as sequenced in a study of cytomegalovirus exposure and HLA in healthy donors. Primers: 60 Vbeta forward and 13 Jbeta reverse. This table comes from immunoSEQ multiplex PCR, and its TCRdb copy is limited to in-frame clones, with some not included. The sample lists around 150,000 clones, approximately 80% occurring once. Sequencing input: PBMCs. These receptors came from a male donor in good health and CMV-seropositive.

The chain has TRBV4-2 and TRBJ2-5; the D is unclear. Trimming stripped 1 base from V and 1 base from J, with 10 bases between. Germline loops: CDR1 LGHNA, CDR2 YNFKEQ. The CDR3 runs to 15 residues. The chain's CDR3 is CASSQVLTAQETQYF. As DNA, the CDR3 is TGTGCCAGCAGCCAAGTGTTAACAGCCCAAGAGACCCAGTACTTC.

The V and J genes are TRBV6-6 and TRBJ2-7; 10 bases line up with TRBD2. Germline values: CDR1 MNHNY, CDR2 SVGAGI (reference sequence). This CDR3 contains 13 residues. V dropped 7 bases and J dropped 2; count of bases not matched to a gene: 2. The CDR3 nucleotides read TGTGCCAGCAACCTAGCGGGGGCCTACGAGCAGTACTTC. It codes for CASNLAGAYEQYF.

As for this clone: One end of the junction varies from germline; a read error may be responsible. V gene TRBV5-6 combines with J gene TRBJ2-7, with a possible D match to TRBD2 (5 bases). In germline, CDR1 is SGHDT, CDR2 YYEEEE. This CDR3 is built from 13 residues. CDR3 DNA: TGTGCCAGCAGCTTGCGGGGTGACTACGGGCAGTACTTC. Translated: CASSLRGDYGQYF.

The gene calls are TRBV6-1 and TRBJ2-1, with D maybe TRBD2 (5 bases). The CDR3 is made up of 15 amino acids. V was clipped by 1 base and J by 13 bases, with 20 bases between them. Germline assignment: CDR1 MNHNS and CDR2 SASEGT. In DNA, the CDR3 is TGTGCCAGCAGTGAAGAGCTGGGTGGAGGAGCGAAACAGTTCTTC. It translates to CASSEELGGGAKQFF.

There are a few counts of this clone. J is TRBJ2-7 and V is TRBV4-3; perhaps TRBD1 as D (5 bases). Trimming pared 6 bases from V and 6 bases from J, leaving 15 bases between. The CDR3 covers 13 residues. The germline gives CDR1 LGHNA, CDR2 YSLEER. CDR3 protein: CASSFGRVTEQYF. Here the CDR3 DNA reads TGCGCCAGCAGTTTTGGCAGGGTAACCGAGCAGTACTTC.

The genes are TRBV11-2 and TRBJ2-4, with D tentatively TRBD2 (5 bases). V lost 1 base and J 8 bases, leaving 18 bases between the germline ends. The CDR3 runs 16 residues. CDR1 and CDR2 from the germline V gene are SGHAT and FQNNGV. The CDR3, as DNA: TGTGCCAGCAGCTTAGTTCGGCTCGAAGAGGAGGACATTCAGTACTTC. It encodes CASSLVRLEEEDIQYF.

The rearrangement links TRBV5-1 to TRBJ1-4; TRBD1 agrees at 9 bases. V lost 2 bases, J lost 4 bases, and 9 bases stayed unmatched. CDR1 is SGHRS, CDR2 YFSETQ, per germline. The CDR3 contains 17 residues. The CDR3 DNA sequence: TGCGCCAGCAGCTTTAATGGACAGGGGAATGGTAATGAAAAACTGTTTTTT. Its protein product is CASSFNGQGNGNEKLFF.

This clone was seen once. CDR3 in amino acids: CASSPRGQGDNSPLHF. CDR3 DNA sequence: TGTGCCAGCTCACCACGCGGGCAGGGGGATAATTCACCCCTCCACTTT. V and J are TRBV18 and TRBJ1-6; 7 bases match TRBD1. Germline CDR1 and CDR2: KGHSH and LQKENI. V dropped 1 base and J dropped 5; count of bases not matched to a gene: 5. The CDR3 has 16 amino acids. The full variable domain, completed using reference TRBV18 and TRBJ1-6, is NAGVMQNPRHLVRRRGQEARLRCSPMKGHSHVYWYRQLPEEGLKFMVYLQKENIIDESGMPKERFSAEFPKEGPSILRIQQVVRGDSAAYFCASSPRGQGDNSPLHFGNGTRLTVT.

V is TRBV5-8 and J is TRBJ2-2; tentative D call: TRBD1 (5 bases). Germline values: CDR1 SGHTS, CDR2 YDEGEE. V was shortened by 6 bases and J by 3 bases, with 12 bases between the two germline ends. The CDR3 runs to 14 residues. DNA of the CDR3: TGTGCCAGCACCTGGGGCGCCTACACCGGGGAGCTGTTTTTT. Translation: CASTWGAYTGELFF.

This clone was picked up a small number of times. The chain is built from TRBV7-2 and TRBJ2-3; 7 positions match TRBD1. The CDR3 is 15 amino acids. Trimming cost V 5 bases and J 7 bases; bases outside gene matches: 12. CDR1 SGHTA and CDR2 FQGNSA come from the germline V gene. The CDR3, as DNA: TGTGCCAGCAGCCGTAAAAGACAGGGACCAAATACGCAGTATTTT. Translating gives CASSRKRQGPNTQYF.

The chain uses TRBV7-3 and TRBJ1-2; D perhaps matches TRBD1 (5 bases). V was trimmed by 2 bases and J by 8 bases, leaving 15 bases between them. CDR3 length: 14 amino acids. Germline values: CDR1 SGHTA, CDR2 FQGTGA. The CDR3 coding sequence is TGTGCCAGCAGCTTAGACAGCCGCAAGAGGGGCTACACCTTC. Its translation: CASSLDSRKRGYTF.

This clone has just one count. The CDR3 spells CASGLVLAGEVDTQYF. DNA for the CDR3: TGTGCTAGTGGTTTGGTACTAGCGGGGGAAGTAGATACGCAGTATTTT. This chain connects TRBV12-5 to TRBJ2-3; 11 positions agree with TRBD2. This CDR3 is built from 16 residues. Germline loops: CDR1 LGHNT, CDR2 FRNRAP. Trimming at V came to 0 bases and at J to 5 bases, leaving 4 bases not matched to a gene.

This sequence joins TRBV7-2 and TRBJ2-7; the D gene is possibly TRBD2 (6 bases). Germline CDR1 SGHTA, CDR2 FQGNSA. The CDR3 loop spans 14 amino acids. Trimming removed 0 bases at V and 9 bases at J, with 15 bases between. The CDR3, as DNA: TGTGCCAGCAGCTTAGCGTCCGGGACTCGGGGGCAGTACTTC. Translating gives CASSLASGTRGQYF.

The chain couples TRBV5-1 to TRBJ2-7; tentative D call: TRBD2 (6 bases). This CDR3 contains 16 residues. Germline CDR1 and CDR2: SGHRS and YFSETQ. The germline V and J ends were trimmed by 2 bases and 1 base, with 16 bases remaining between them. The CDR3 nucleotides read TGCGCCAGCAGCTTAGGAGGGACGCTGGGGTCCTACGAGCAGTACTTC. Its protein product is CASSLGGTLGSYEQYF.

The chain is built from TRBV7-8 and TRBJ1-6, with 7 bases identical to TRBD1. Per germline, CDR1 SGHVS and CDR2 FQNEAQ. V lost 0 bases, J lost 9 bases, and 2 bases stayed unmatched. The CDR3 totals 14 residues. The CDR3 sequence is CASSLAQGGSPLHF. CDR3 in DNA: TGTGCCAGCAGCTTAGCGCAGGGGGGTTCACCCCTCCACTTT. Based on the CDR3 plus reference TRBV7-8 and TRBJ1-6, the full variable domain is GAGVSQSPRYKVAKRGQDVALRCDPISGHVSLFWYQQALGQGPEFLTYFQNEAQLDKSGLPSDRFFAERPEGSVSTLKIQRTQQEDSAVYLCASSLAQGGSPLHFGNGTRLTVT.

This rearrangement joins TRBV18 to TRBJ2-3; maybe TRBD1 (6 bases). Germline CDR1 reads KGHSH; CDR2 reads LQKENI. With 0 bases removed from V and 0 bases from J, the gap between germline ends came to 13 bases. This CDR3 region has 17 residues. The chain's CDR3 is CASSPPLGAISTDTQYF. For the CDR3, the DNA is TGTGCCAGCTCACCACCCTTGGGGGCCATTAGCACAGATACGCAGTATTTT.

The gene calls are TRBV5-1 and TRBJ2-5; 7 nucleotides match TRBD2. The CDR3 spans 16 residues. Germline V gene lookup returns CDR1 SGHRS and CDR2 YFSETQ. Trimming removed 1 base from V and 2 bases from J; junction bases left unmatched: 8. Here the CDR3 reads CASSLHGGKTQETQYF. As DNA, the CDR3 is TGCGCCAGCAGCTTGCACGGGGGGAAGACTCAAGAGACCCAGTACTTC.

The V and J genes are TRBV7-9 and TRBJ2-1; 11 bases match TRBD1. The germline CDR1 and CDR2 sequences are SEHNR and FQNEAQ (reference sequence). The ends lost 8 bases at V and 10 bases at J; junction bases unmatched: 7. This CDR3 region has 13 residues. The CDR3 protein is CASEGQGAREQFF. CDR3 DNA: TGTGCCAGCGAAGGACAGGGGGCTCGGGAGCAGTTCTTC.

This clone came up a few times. CDR3 in DNA: TGTGCCAGCAGACCTCCTGGACAGGGAAATTCACCCCTCCACTTT. Translated: CASRPPGQGNSPLHF. The chain joins TRBV2 to TRBJ1-6; 8 nucleotides align to TRBD1. Germline-derived CDR1 and CDR2 are SNHLY and FYNNEI. J gave up 7 bases and V 6 bases, and 8 bases lay outside the gene matches. This CDR3 contains 15 residues.

This chain links TRBV5-6 with TRBJ1-2; D ambiguous. Germline loops: CDR1 SGHDT, CDR2 YYEEEE. Trimming pared 6 bases from V and 7 bases from J, leaving 19 bases between. This CDR3 has 14 residues. CDR3 nucleotide sequence: TGTGCCAGCACCCGACCGCTTCGGGAGGGTGGCTACACCTTC. The encoded protein is CASTRPLREGGYTF. The full variable domain, completed using reference TRBV5-6 and TRBJ1-2, is DAGVTQSPTHLIKTRGQQVTLRCSPKSGHDTVSWYQQALGQGPQFIFQYYEEEERQRGNFPDRFSGHQFPNYSSELNVNALLLGDSALYLCASTRPLREGGYTFGSGTRLTVV.

The rearrangement joins TRBV2 to TRBJ2-7, with TRBD2 matching over 10 bases. CDR3 length: 13 residues. The V and J ends lost 11 bases and 4 bases, in that order; junction bases with no gene match: 8. From germline, CDR1 is SNHLY and CDR2 FYNNEI. The CDR3, as DNA: TGTGCCTTTATTAGCGGGGGGCAGTACGAGCAGTACTTC. Translating it yields CAFISGGQYEQYF. Looking up the rest from reference TRBV2 and TRBJ2-7 gives the full variable domain: EPEVTQTPSHQVTQMGQEVILRCVPISNHLYFYWYRQILGQKVEFLVSFYNNEISEKSEIFDDQFSVERPDGSNFTLKIRSTKLEDSAMYFCAFISGGQYEQYFGPGTRLTVT.

V usage is TRBV5-1 and J usage is TRBJ2-7; D perhaps matches TRBD2 (6 bases). V was shortened by 4 bases and J by 7 bases, with 18 bases between the two germline ends. The V gene's germline CDR1 is SGHRS and CDR2 YFSETQ. The CDR3 runs 14 residues. CDR3 DNA: TGCGCCAGCAGCCTAGGACATCTCGGGGGAGAGCAGTACTTC. Translation: CASSLGHLGGEQYF. The whole variable domain, filled in from reference TRBV5-1 and TRBJ2-7, reads KAGVTQTPRYLIKTRGQQVTLSCSPISGHRSVSWYQQTPGQGLQFLFEYFSETQRNKGNFPGRFSGRQFSNSRSEMNVSTLELGDSALYLCASSLGHLGGEQYFGPGTRLTVT.

This clone was picked up a small number of times. The rearrangement uses TRBV29-1 and TRBJ2-6, with D maybe TRBD2 (6 bases). The V gene lost 3 bases and the J gene lost 4 bases, with 13 bases spanning the gap. The CDR3 consists of 15 residues. The germline V gene has CDR1 SQVTM and CDR2 ANQGSEA. CDR3 sequence (DNA): TGCAGCGTTGATACGGGGGAGGAAGGGGCCAACGTCCTGACTTTC. Protein product: CSVDTGEEGANVLTF.

V is TRBV5-6 and J is TRBJ2-3, with 7 bases fitting TRBD1. The V gene end was trimmed by 6 bases and the J gene end by 6 bases; junction bases not matched to a gene: 4. CDR3 length: 12 amino acids. Germline values: CDR1 SGHDT, CDR2 YYEEEE. The CDR3 DNA is TGTGCCAGCAATAGGGGGCCCGATACGCAGTATTTT. Amino acid sequence: CASNRGPDTQYF. The full variable domain, rest sourced from reference TRBV5-6 and TRBJ2-3, is DAGVTQSPTHLIKTRGQQVTLRCSPKSGHDTVSWYQQALGQGPQFIFQYYEEEERQRGNFPDRFSGHQFPNYSSELNVNALLLGDSALYLCASNRGPDTQYFGPGTRLTVL.

The V call is TRBV11-3, the J call TRBJ2-3; 7 nucleotides match TRBD1. The germline V gene encodes CDR1 SGHNT and CDR2 YENEEA. CDR3 length equals 15 residues. The trim removed 5 bases at V and 4 bases at J, leaving 9 bases unmatched. As DNA, the CDR3 is TGTGCCAGCAGCCCCCGGGCAGGGGGTGCAGATACGCAGTATTTT. It encodes CASSPRAGGADTQYF.

This chain connects TRBV21-1 to TRBJ1-5. TRBV21-1 is a pseudogene. The CDR3 length is 16 residues. Here the CDR3 reads CASSKGGLGGNQPQHF. Here the CDR3 DNA reads TGTGCCAGCAGCAAGGGAGGGTTAGGAGGCAATCAGCCCCAGCATTTT.

The gene calls are TRBV30 and TRBJ1-2; 11 bases align to TRBD1. Germline loops: CDR1 GTSNPN, CDR2 SVGIG (reference sequence). The CDR3 spans 14 residues. V lost 1 base to trimming and J lost 5 bases; unmatched junction nucleotides: 3. The CDR3, as DNA: TGTGCCTGGAGTGGGACAGGGGGCTGGTATGGCTACACCTTC. Its translation is CAWSGTGGWYGYTF.

J is TRBJ2-2 and V is TRBV7-2, with no clear D. V was pared by 2 bases and J by 4 bases, with 14 bases between. Germline assignment: CDR1 SGHTA and CDR2 FQGNSA. This CDR3 is built from 16 residues. CDR3 sequence (DNA): TGTGCCAGCAGCTTAAATGCCAGATCCTCCACCGGGGAGCTGTTTTTT. As protein: CASSLNARSSTGELFF.

CDR3 region: CSASLTHNSGNTIYF. In DNA form, the CDR3 reads TGCAGCGCGAGCCTCACTCATAACTCTGGAAACACCATATATTTT. This chain uses TRBV29-1 with TRBJ1-3, with no clear D. The CDR3 has 15 amino acids. Trimming cost V 7 bases and J 0 bases, with 16 bases left between them. The V gene's germline CDR1 is SQVTM and CDR2 ANQGSEA.

The chain couples TRBV9 to TRBJ1-1; 10 bases agree with TRBD1. The V and J ends lost 3 bases and 6 bases, in that order; junction bases with no gene match: 8. CDR1 and CDR2 from the germline V gene are SGDLS and YYNGEE. The CDR3 is 15 residues long. The CDR3 region is CASSAAGQGFSEAFF. In nucleotides, the CDR3 is TGTGCCAGCAGCGCAGCGGGACAGGGGTTTTCTGAAGCTTTCTTT.

This chain connects TRBV19 to TRBJ2-7; TRBD2 agrees at 8 bases. This CDR3 region has 14 residues. CDR1 is LNHDA and CDR2 is SQIVND in the germline V gene (reference sequence). Trimming cost V 2 bases and J 4 bases; bases outside gene matches: 4. CDR3 nucleotides: TGTGCCAGTAGTATAACTAGCGGACTTTACGAGCAGTACTTC. Protein product: CASSITSGLYEQYF. The full variable domain, completed using reference TRBV19 and TRBJ2-7, is DGGITQSPKYLFRKEGQNVTLSCEQNLNHDAMYWYRQDPGQGLRLIYYSQIVNDFQKGDIAEGYSVSREKKESFPLTVTSAQKNPTAFYLCASSITSGLYEQYFGPGTRLTVT.

The CDR3 loop reads CASSFGLAGGRDTDTQYF. CDR3 sequence (DNA): TGTGCCAGCAGCTTTGGGCTAGCGGGGGGGCGAGACACAGATACGCAGTATTTT. The chain combines TRBV11-3 with TRBJ2-3, with 12 positions matching TRBD2. Germline V lookup: CDR1 SGHNT, CDR2 YENEEA. V was clipped by 3 bases and J by 2 bases; unmatched bases: 9. The CDR3 runs to 18 residues.